This entry lists 7 T cell receptor beta chains sequenced from one sample in a study of cytomegalovirus exposure and HLA in healthy donors. The PCR used 60 Vbeta and 13 Jbeta primers. Using immunoSEQ multiplex PCR, the repertoire was profiled, and TCRdb retains in-frame clones only, with some absent. Seen here are fewer than 130,000 clones, 80% to 85% observed once, and the top ten hold around 3%. Sequencing was done on a sample of PBMCs. The receptors derive from a woman in her sixties in good health and CMV-seropositive.

As for this clone: No conserved phenylalanine or tryptophan is present at the end of the CDR3, so a read error is the likely explanation. The rearrangement uses TRBV5-6 and TRBJ1-1; tentative D call: TRBD1 (6 bases). The germline V gene encodes CDR1 SGHDT and CDR2 YYEEEE. V shed 5 bases and J shed 1 base, with 15 bases lying between them. This CDR3 is built from 15 residues. CDR3 loop: CASSFPGAPNTEAFV. As DNA, the CDR3 is TGTGCCAGCAGTTTCCCAGGGGCTCCGAACACTGAAGCTTTCGTT.

The chain is built from TRBV7-2 and TRBJ1-5; D perhaps matches TRBD1 (6 bases). Trimming pared 5 bases from V and 7 bases from J, leaving 15 bases between. The CDR3 loop spans 14 amino acids. Germline V CDR1 and CDR2: SGHTA, FQGNSA. In DNA form, the CDR3 reads TGTGCCAGCAGCGTTCGACAGGCCGGACAGCCCCAGCATTTT. It encodes CASSVRQAGQPQHF.

The V call is TRBV6-1, the J call TRBJ2-7; D perhaps matches TRBD2 (5 bases). Trimming cost V 2 bases and J 2 bases, with 13 bases left between them. The CDR3 has 15 residues. Germline V gene sequence: CDR1 MNHNS, CDR2 SASEGT. CDR3 in amino acids: CASSELGSGTYEQYF. The CDR3, as DNA: TGTGCCAGCAGTGAATTGGGCAGCGGCACCTACGAGCAGTACTTC.

The V call is TRBV7-2, the J call TRBJ2-5; D not certain. V was pared by 5 bases and J by 3 bases, with 10 bases between. The CDR3 spans 13 residues. CDR1 is SGHTA, CDR2 FQGNSA, per germline. CDR3 in DNA: TGTGCCAGCAGCCCCCGGGTGAAAGAGACCCAGTACTTC. As protein: CASSPRVKETQYF.

The sample holds many counts of this clone. The chain combines TRBV5-1 with TRBJ1-1; D is ambiguous. Trimming cost V 3 bases and J 1 base, with 10 bases left between them. CDR1 is SGHRS and CDR2 is YFSETQ in the germline V gene. This CDR3 has 14 residues. The CDR3 loop reads CASSSSDKNTEAFF. The CDR3 DNA reads as TGCGCCAGCAGCTCTTCTGACAAGAACACTGAAGCTTTCTTT.

The CDR3 loop is CASSLEYITNEKLFF. In DNA, the CDR3 is TGTGCCAGCAGCCTGGAGTATATAACTAATGAAAAACTGTTTTTT. This chain uses TRBV7-9 with TRBJ1-4; D is unresolved. This CDR3 comprises 15 residues. V shed 5 bases and J shed 1 base, with 11 bases lying between them. Germline CDR1 SEHNR, CDR2 FQNEAQ (reference sequence).

This chain connects TRBV7-9 to TRBJ2-1; TRBD2 is a possible D gene (5 bases). Germline V CDR1 and CDR2: SEHNR, FQNEAQ (reference sequence). Trimming shortened V by 1 base and J by 8 bases, and 12 bases separated the two germline ends. The CDR3 sequence is 14 residues long. CDR3 nucleotide sequence: TGTGCCAGCAGCTTAGGAAGGGAGTTTGATGAGCAGTTCTTC. Translating gives CASSLGREFDEQFF.